The next 21 T cell receptor beta chains were all read from a single sample in a study of human CD8 memory T cell subsets. Sequencing libraries of TCR beta were made by UMI-labeled 5' RACE. Reprocessing the 5' RACE reads, TCRdb reports a single entry for every CDR3 protein and omits DNA. This listing includes about 9,000 distinct CDR3 sequences. CCR7+ PD-1+ TIGIT+ early memory CD8+ cells with dysfunctional traits were TPEX. The sequencing sample was made of CD8+ T cells from PBMCs. These receptors were taken from a human donor in good health.

The chain has TRBV29-1 and TRBJ1-2; TCRdb designates TRBD1, a call that cannot be tested without DNA. Germline V lookup: CDR1 SQVTM, CDR2 ANQGSEA. The CDR3 extends over 15 amino acids. CDR3 amino acids: CSGNMGRGTRHGYTF.

The chain carries TRBV20-1 and TRBJ2-1; TCRdb returns TRBD2, unconfirmable since there is no DNA. Germline V gene lookup returns CDR1 DFQATT and CDR2 SNEGSKA (reference sequence). The CDR3 is made up of 16 amino acids. The CDR3 loop is CSARKTSESSYNEQFF.

This chain joins TRBV6-2 or TRBV6-3 and TRBJ2-7; the TCRdb call, TRBD1, lacks DNA for checking. Germline CDR1 is MNHEY and CDR2 is SVGEGT. The CDR3 loop spans 13 amino acids. CDR3 region: CASSYSGKGEQYF.

The gene calls are TRBV27 and TRBJ2-7; checking the TCRdb D call of TRBD2 is not possible without DNA. CDR1 is MNHEY and CDR2 is SMNVEV in the germline V gene (reference sequence). The CDR3 has 16 amino acids. The CDR3 region is CASTKARLAGSYEQYF.

The rearrangement joins TRBV5-6 to TRBJ2-1; TCRdb names TRBD2, which stays unverified in the absence of DNA. Germline V gene lookup returns CDR1 SGHDT and CDR2 YYEEEE. The CDR3 contains 14 residues. CDR3 in amino acids: CASSFMAGASVKFF.

The V and J genes are TRBV3-1 and TRBJ1-4. Germline CDR1 and CDR2: LGHDT and YNNKEL (reference sequence). The CDR3 spans 17 residues. The CDR3 sequence: CASSQELWTATNEKLFF.

The rearrangement uses TRBV7-9 and TRBJ1-1; TCRdb lists TRBD1, though no DNA is available to test this call. This CDR3 contains 16 residues. The germline V gene has CDR1 SEHNR and CDR2 FQNEAQ (reference sequence). CDR3 amino acids: CASSNHGVGVNTEAFF. Drawing the rest from reference TRBV7-9 and TRBJ1-1, the complete variable domain is DTGVSQNPRHKITKRGQNVTFRCDPISEHNRLYWYRQTLGQGPEFLTYFQNEAQLEKSRLLSDRFSAERPKGSFSTLEIQRTEQGDSAMYLCASSNHGVGVNTEAFFGQGTRLTVV.

By frequency, this clonotype is medium-sized (0.01 to 0.1%). The J gene is TRBJ2-1, the V gene TRBV7-9; without DNA, the TCRdb call of TRBD2 cannot be checked. The germline gives CDR1 SEHNR, CDR2 FQNEAQ (reference sequence). The CDR3 runs 16 residues. Here the CDR3 reads CASSTTSAQSYNEQFF.

V and J are TRBV29-1 and TRBJ2-3; lacking DNA, the TRBD1 call made by TCRdb goes unchecked. The CDR3 sequence is 15 residues long. The V gene's germline CDR1 is SQVTM and CDR2 ANQGSEA. The CDR3 here is CSVELQGVNTDTQYF.

The chain links TRBV6-6 to TRBJ1-2; checking the TCRdb D call of TRBD1 is not possible without DNA. CDR1 is MNHNY, CDR2 SVGAGI, per germline (reference sequence). CDR3 length: 15 amino acids. The CDR3: CASSSLGQGTHGYTF.

The rearrangement uses TRBV7-3 and TRBJ2-1; the D gene TCRdb calls, TRBD2, cannot be checked with no DNA. The CDR3 has 14 residues. Germline CDR1 is SGHTA and CDR2 is FQGTGA. The CDR3 spells CASSLTASGNEQFF.

The rearrangement uses TRBV29-1 and TRBJ2-7; without DNA, the TCRdb call of TRBD1 cannot be checked. The CDR3 extends over 14 amino acids. Germline CDR1 is SQVTM and CDR2 is ANQGSEA. CDR3 sequence reads: CSVTGTGSYYEQYF.

The chain recombines TRBV7-8 with TRBJ2-3. Germline V CDR1 and CDR2: SGHVS, FQNEAQ. This CDR3 has 15 amino acids. CDR3 sequence reads: CASSLGGHSTDTQYF.

The chain links TRBV3-1 to TRBJ2-1; TCRdb indicates TRBD1, and absent DNA this call remains unverified. CDR1 is LGHDT and CDR2 is YNNKEL in the germline V gene (reference sequence). This CDR3 comprises 15 residues. The CDR3 sequence is CASSQPGTAGNEQFF.

V and J are TRBV4-1 and TRBJ2-7; TCRdb picks TRBD2, but there is no DNA to check that call. CDR3 length: 15 amino acids. The germline V gene has CDR1 MGHRA and CDR2 YSYEKL. Here the CDR3 reads CASSQEAGTSYEQYF.

Frequency places this clonotype as medium-sized. This CDR3 is CASSVQGGSEAFF. This chain uses TRBV19 with TRBJ1-1. The CDR3 loop spans 13 amino acids. The V gene's germline CDR1 is LNHDA and CDR2 SQIVND (reference sequence).

The V and J genes are TRBV7-3 and TRBJ2-3; TCRdb indicates TRBD1, and absent DNA this call remains unverified. Germline-derived CDR1 and CDR2 are SGHTA and FQGTGA. This CDR3 has 15 residues. This CDR3 reads CASSPGTLVTDTQYF.

This clonotype shows up as large by frequency. The rearrangement joins TRBV7-8 to TRBJ2-1; the TRBD2 assignment by TCRdb is unverifiable without DNA. Germline CDR1 is SGHVS and CDR2 is FQNEAQ. The CDR3 runs to 13 residues. The CDR3 region is CASSYIAGNEQFF. Full variable domain (remainder filled in from reference TRBV7-8 and TRBJ2-1): GAGVSQSPRYKVAKRGQDVALRCDPISGHVSLFWYQQALGQGPEFLTYFQNEAQLDKSGLPSDRFFAERPEGSVSTLKIQRTQQEDSAVYLCASSYIAGNEQFFGPGTRLTVL.

The chain employs TRBV5-1 and TRBJ2-3; TCRdb gives TRBD2 as the D gene, but with no DNA this cannot be confirmed. The CDR3 has 17 amino acids. The germline CDR1 and CDR2 sequences are SGHRS and YFSETQ. The CDR3 is CASSLFGLAGGPDTQYF. The whole variable domain, remainder taken from reference TRBV5-1 and TRBJ2-3, is KAGVTQTPRYLIKTRGQQVTLSCSPISGHRSVSWYQQTPGQGLQFLFEYFSETQRNKGNFPGRFSGRQFSNSRSEMNVSTLELGDSALYLCASSLFGLAGGPDTQYFGPGTRLTVL.

V usage is TRBV15 and J usage is TRBJ2-1; TCRdb returns TRBD1, unconfirmable since there is no DNA. Looked up from germline, CDR1 is LNHNV and CDR2 is YYDKDF (reference sequence). The CDR3 spans 17 residues. The CDR3 spells CATSRHPGGVRRNEQFF.

This clonotype is called medium-sized (0.01 to 0.1%) based on its frequency. The chain carries TRBV12-3 or TRBV12-4 and TRBJ1-1. The CDR3 is 13 residues long. CDR3 sequence: CASSWALNTEAFF.